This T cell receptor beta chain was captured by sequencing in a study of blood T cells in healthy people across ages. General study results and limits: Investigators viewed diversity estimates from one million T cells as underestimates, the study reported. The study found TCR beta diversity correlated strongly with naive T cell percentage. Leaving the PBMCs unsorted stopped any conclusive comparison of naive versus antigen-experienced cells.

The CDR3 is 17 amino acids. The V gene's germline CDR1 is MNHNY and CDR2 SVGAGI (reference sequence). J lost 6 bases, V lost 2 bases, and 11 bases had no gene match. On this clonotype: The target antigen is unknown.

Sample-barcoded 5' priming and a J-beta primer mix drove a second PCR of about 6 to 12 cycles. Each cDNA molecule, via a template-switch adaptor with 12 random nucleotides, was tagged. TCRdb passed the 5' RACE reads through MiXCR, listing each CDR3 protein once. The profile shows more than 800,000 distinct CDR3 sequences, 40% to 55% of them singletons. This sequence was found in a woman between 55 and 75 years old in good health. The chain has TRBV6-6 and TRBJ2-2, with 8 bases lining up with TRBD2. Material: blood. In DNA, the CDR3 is TGTGCCAGCAGTTACCCTCCGGGACTAGGTTTCCCCGGGGAGCTGTTTTTT. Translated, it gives CASSYPPGLGFPGELFF.